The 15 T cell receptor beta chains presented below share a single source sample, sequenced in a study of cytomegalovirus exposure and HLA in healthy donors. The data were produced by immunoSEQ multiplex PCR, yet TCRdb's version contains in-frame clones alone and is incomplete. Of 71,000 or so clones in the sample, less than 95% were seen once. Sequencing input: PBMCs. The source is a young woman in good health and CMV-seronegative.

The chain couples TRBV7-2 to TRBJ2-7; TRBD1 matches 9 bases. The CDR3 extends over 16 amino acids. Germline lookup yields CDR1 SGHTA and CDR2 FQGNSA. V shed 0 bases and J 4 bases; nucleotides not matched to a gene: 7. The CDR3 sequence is CASSLAGTGRMYEQYF. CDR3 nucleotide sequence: TGTGCCAGCAGCTTAGCCGGGACAGGGAGGATGTACGAGCAGTACTTC.

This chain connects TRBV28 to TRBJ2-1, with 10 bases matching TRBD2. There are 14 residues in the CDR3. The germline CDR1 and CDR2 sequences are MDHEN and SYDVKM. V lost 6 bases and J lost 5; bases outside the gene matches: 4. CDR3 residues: CASSPGLANNEQFF. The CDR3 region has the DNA TGTGCCAGCAGCCCGGGACTAGCGAACAATGAGCAGTTCTTC.

Here the CDR3 reads CASRRLAGADGELFF. Here the CDR3 DNA reads TGTGCCAGCAGAAGACTAGCGGGAGCCGACGGGGAGCTGTTTTTT. The J gene is TRBJ2-2, the V gene TRBV2; TRBD2 matches at 12 bases. Germline CDR1 and CDR2: SNHLY and FYNNEI. Trimming at V came to 6 bases and at J to 7 bases, leaving 6 bases not matched to a gene. This CDR3 spans 15 amino acids.

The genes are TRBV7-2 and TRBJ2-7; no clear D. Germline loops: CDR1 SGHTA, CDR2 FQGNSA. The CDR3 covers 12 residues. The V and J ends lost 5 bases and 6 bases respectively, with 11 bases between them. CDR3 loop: CASSKSAVEQYF. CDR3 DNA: TGTGCCAGCAGCAAATCGGCGGTCGAGCAGTACTTC.

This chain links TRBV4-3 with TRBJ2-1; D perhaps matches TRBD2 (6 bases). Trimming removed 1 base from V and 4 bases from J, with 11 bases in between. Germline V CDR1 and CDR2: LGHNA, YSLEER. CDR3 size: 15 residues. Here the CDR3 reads CASSQGGEAYNEQFF. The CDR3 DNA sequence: TGCGCCAGCAGCCAAGGGGGGGAGGCTTACAATGAGCAGTTCTTC.

The CDR3 DNA reads TGTGCCAGCAGCTTATTACGGGGGGCGGTGTGGGATGAGCAGTTCTTC. Residues: CASSLLRGAVWDEQFF. The chain employs TRBV7-2 and TRBJ2-1, with a tentative D call TRBD2 (7 bases). V lost 2 bases and J 8 bases, leaving 19 bases between the germline ends. The germline CDR1 and CDR2 sequences are SGHTA and FQGNSA. This CDR3 spans 16 amino acids.

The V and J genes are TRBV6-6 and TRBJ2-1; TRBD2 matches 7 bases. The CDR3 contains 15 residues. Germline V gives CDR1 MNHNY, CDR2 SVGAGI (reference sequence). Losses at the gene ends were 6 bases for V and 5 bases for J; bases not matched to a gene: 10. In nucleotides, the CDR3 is TGTGCCAGCAGCGTTGCTACTAGCGACAACAATGAGCAGTTCTTC. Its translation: CASSVATSDNNEQFF.

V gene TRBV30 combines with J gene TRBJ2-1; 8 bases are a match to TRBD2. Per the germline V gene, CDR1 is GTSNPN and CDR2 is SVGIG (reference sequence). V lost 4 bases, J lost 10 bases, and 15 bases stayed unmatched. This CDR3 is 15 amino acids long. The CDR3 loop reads CAWTAGTRVHHEQFF. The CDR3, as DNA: TGTGCCTGGACCGCCGGGACTAGGGTTCACCACGAGCAGTTCTTC.

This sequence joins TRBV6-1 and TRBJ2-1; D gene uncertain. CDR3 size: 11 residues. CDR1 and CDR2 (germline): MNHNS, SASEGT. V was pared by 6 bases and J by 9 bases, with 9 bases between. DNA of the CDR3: TGTGCCAGCAGGTTCGTCGGTGAGCAGTTCTTC. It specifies CASRFVGEQFF.

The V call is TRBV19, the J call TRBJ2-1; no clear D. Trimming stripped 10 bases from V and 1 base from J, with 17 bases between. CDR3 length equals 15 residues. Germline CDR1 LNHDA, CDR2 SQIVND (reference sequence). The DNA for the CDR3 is TGTGCCACCCGAAGCAACTCTTATTCCTACAATGAGCAGTTCTTC. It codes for CATRSNSYSYNEQFF.

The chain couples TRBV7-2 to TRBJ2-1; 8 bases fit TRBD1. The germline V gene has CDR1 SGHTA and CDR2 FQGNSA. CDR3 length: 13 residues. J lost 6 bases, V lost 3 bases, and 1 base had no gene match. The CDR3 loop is CASSLTGVNEQFF. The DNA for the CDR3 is TGTGCCAGCAGCTTGACAGGGGTCAATGAGCAGTTCTTC.

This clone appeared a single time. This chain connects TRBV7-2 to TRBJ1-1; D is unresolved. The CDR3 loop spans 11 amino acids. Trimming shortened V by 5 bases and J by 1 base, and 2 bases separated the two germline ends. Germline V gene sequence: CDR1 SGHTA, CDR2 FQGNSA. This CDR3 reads CASSQNTEAFF. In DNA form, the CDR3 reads TGTGCCAGCAGCCAGAACACTGAAGCTTTCTTT.

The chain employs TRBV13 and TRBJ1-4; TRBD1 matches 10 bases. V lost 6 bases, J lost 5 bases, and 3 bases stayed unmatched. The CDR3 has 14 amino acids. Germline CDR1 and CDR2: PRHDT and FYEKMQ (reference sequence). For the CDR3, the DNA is TGTGCCAGCAGAAGGACAGGGGGAAATGAAAAACTGTTTTTT. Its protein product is CASRRTGGNEKLFF.

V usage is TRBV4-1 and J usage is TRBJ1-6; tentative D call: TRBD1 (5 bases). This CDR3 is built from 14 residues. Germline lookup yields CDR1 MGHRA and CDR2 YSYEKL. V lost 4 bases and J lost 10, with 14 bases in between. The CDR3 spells CASSPPQGLSPLHF. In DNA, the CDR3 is TGCGCCAGCAGCCCTCCTCAGGGACTCTCACCCCTCCACTTT.

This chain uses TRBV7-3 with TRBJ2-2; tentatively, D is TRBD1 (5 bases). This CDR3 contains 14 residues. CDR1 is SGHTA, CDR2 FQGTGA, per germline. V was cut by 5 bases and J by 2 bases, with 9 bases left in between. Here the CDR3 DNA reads TGTGCCAGCAGCAAAGGGGTAAACACCGGGGAGCTGTTTTTT. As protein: CASSKGVNTGELFF.